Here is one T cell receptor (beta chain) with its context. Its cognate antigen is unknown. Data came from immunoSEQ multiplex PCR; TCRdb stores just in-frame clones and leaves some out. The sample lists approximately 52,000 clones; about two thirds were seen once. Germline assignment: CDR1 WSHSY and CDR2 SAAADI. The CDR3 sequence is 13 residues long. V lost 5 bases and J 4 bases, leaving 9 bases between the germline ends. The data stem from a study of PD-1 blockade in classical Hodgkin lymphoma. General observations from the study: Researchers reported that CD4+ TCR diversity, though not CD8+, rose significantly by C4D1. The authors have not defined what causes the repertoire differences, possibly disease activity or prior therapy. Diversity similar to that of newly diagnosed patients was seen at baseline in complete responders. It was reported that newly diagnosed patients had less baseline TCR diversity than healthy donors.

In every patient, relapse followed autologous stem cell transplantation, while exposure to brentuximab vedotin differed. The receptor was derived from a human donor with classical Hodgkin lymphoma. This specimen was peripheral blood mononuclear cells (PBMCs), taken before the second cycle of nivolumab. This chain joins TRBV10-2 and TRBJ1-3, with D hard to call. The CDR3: CASSPGIGNTIYF. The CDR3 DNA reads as TGCGCCAGCAGTCCCGGTATAGGAAACACCATATATTTT.